The clone carrying this T cell receptor (beta chain) was observed a handful of times. Its specificity is not known. This specimen belongs to a study of CD8 T cells in ankylosing spondylitis. General study points: Peripheral blood samples showed relatively rare disease-linked clones, and these clones were CD8+. It appeared that ankylosing spondylitis blood was characterized by a TCR beta motif of several highly homologous variants.

Using its own MiXCR run on the 5' RACE reads, TCRdb lists one record per CDR3 protein. The sample contains a few hundred thousand distinct CDR3 sequences, 20% to 25% of which appear only once. V trimming: 3 bases; J trimming: 6 bases; junction bases outside the gene matches: 8. Germline V gene data show CDR1 as DFQATT and CDR2 as SNEGSKA (reference sequence). The CDR3 spans 15 residues. The chain links TRBV20-1 to TRBJ2-3; 11 bases agree with TRBD2. The sequence was obtained from a male donor with ankylosing spondylitis. The specimen was blood, either unsorted or a sorted T cell fraction (not recorded which). The CDR3 DNA sequence: TGCAGTGCTAGTCTGGCTAGCGGGAGGATTGATACGCAGTATTTT. Protein: CSASLASGRIDTQYF.